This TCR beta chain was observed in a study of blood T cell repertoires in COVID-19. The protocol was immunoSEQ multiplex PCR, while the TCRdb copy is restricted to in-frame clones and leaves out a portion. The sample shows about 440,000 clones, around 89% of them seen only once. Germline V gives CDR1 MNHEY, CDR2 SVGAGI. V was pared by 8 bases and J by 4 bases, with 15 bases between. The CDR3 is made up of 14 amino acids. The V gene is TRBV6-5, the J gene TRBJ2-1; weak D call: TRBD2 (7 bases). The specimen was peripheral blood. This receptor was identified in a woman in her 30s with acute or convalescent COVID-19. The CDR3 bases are TGTGCCAGCGGCACGGGGGGCAAATACAATGAGCAGTTCTTC. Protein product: CASGTGGKYNEQFF.